What follows are 23 T cell receptor beta chains derived from one specimen sequenced in a study of CD8 T cells in ankylosing spondylitis. Findings and limits, study-wide: Seemingly distinctive of ankylosing spondylitis blood was a TCR beta motif formed by eight highly homologous variants.

A single record per CDR3 protein comes from TCRdb applying MiXCR to the 5' RACE reads. The repertoire holds just under 550,000 distinct CDR3 sequences, with roughly 12% as singletons. Antigen specificity for these receptors is unknown. Sequenced: blood, either unsorted or a sorted T cell fraction (not recorded which). The receptor source for this set is a male donor with ankylosing spondylitis.

This clonotype has ten or more counts. V usage is TRBV7-9 and J usage is TRBJ2-1; D is perhaps TRBD2 (6 bases). The germline CDR1 and CDR2 sequences are SEHNR and FQNEAQ (reference sequence). The germline V and J ends were trimmed by 1 base and 5 bases, with 12 bases remaining between them. The CDR3 spans 15 residues. CDR3 sequence (DNA): TGTGCCAGCAGCTTAGTTAGCGGCTTGAACAATGAGCAGTTCTTC. It is translated as CASSLVSGLNNEQFF.

V usage is TRBV20-1 and J usage is TRBJ1-1; D unresolved. This CDR3 has 13 residues. V lost 3 bases and J lost 4, with 12 bases in between. Germline V CDR1 and CDR2: DFQATT, SNEGSKA (reference sequence). The chain's CDR3 is CSARSYSGTEAFF. In nucleotides, the CDR3 is TGCAGTGCTAGGTCCTATTCGGGCACTGAAGCTTTCTTT.

In its sample, this clonotype was seen a few times. This CDR3 is CASSQEAAQGGKKLFF. The CDR3 nucleotides are TGTGCCAGCAGCCAAGAAGCGGCACAGGGGGGGAAAAAACTGTTTTTT. The chain recombines TRBV4-2 with TRBJ1-4, with TRBD1 identical over 8 bases. Germline V gene sequence: CDR1 LGHNA, CDR2 YNFKEQ. The CDR3 totals 16 residues. V lost 0 bases to trimming and J lost 9 bases; unmatched junction nucleotides: 9.

In this sample, this clonotype turned up many times. This chain links TRBV14 with TRBJ2-1; D assignment may be TRBD1 or TRBD2 (5 bases each). CDR3 length: 16 residues. Trimming stripped 3 bases from V and 0 bases from J, with 12 bases between. The germline V gene has CDR1 SGHDN and CDR2 FVKESK. Written as DNA, the CDR3 is TGTGCCAGCAGCCAGGATCCAGGGAGCTCCTACAATGAGCAGTTCTTC. Its protein is CASSQDPGSSYNEQFF.

The genes are TRBV5-1 and TRBJ2-1, with D perhaps assigned TRBD1 or TRBD2 (5 bases each). Trimming stripped 4 bases from V and 2 bases from J, with 13 bases between. Germline V gives CDR1 SGHRS, CDR2 YFSETQ. This CDR3 contains 15 residues. CDR3 coding DNA: TGCGCCAGCAGCAGAGGGACGGGTACCTACAATGAGCAGTTCTTC. Its translation: CASSRGTGTYNEQFF.

J is TRBJ1-2 and V is TRBV5-5, with 10 bases that match TRBD1. V lost 5 bases to trimming and J lost 4 bases; unmatched junction nucleotides: 5. Germline CDR1 is SGHKS and CDR2 is YYEKEE (reference sequence). The CDR3 length is 14 residues. CDR3 bases: TGTGCCAGCAGAGGACAGGGGGTCTTCTATGGCTACACCTTC. Its protein is CASRGQGVFYGYTF.

This clonotype has more than one count but fewer than ten. The genes are TRBV6-5 and TRBJ2-3, with 9 nucleotides matching TRBD2. CDR3 length: 16 amino acids. J was trimmed by 4 bases and V by 4 bases; bases with no gene match: 9. Germline CDR1 and CDR2: MNHEY and SVGAGI. Here the CDR3 DNA reads TGTGCCAGCAGTTCCGTGGGCGGGAGGGTGTCAGATACGCAGTATTTT. It translates to CASSSVGGRVSDTQYF.

This chain links TRBV20-1 with TRBJ2-3; possibly TRBD2 for D (5 bases). The CDR3 covers 13 residues. Trimming took 4 bases from V and 4 from J, leaving 12 bases between them. Germline V gene lookup returns CDR1 DFQATT and CDR2 SNEGSKA (reference sequence). The CDR3 DNA is TGCAGTGCTAACGGGCTAGCTCCAGATACGCAGTATTTT. Translated, it gives CSANGLAPDTQYF.

This clonotype was seen a handful of times. The chain joins TRBV18 to TRBJ1-5, with D perhaps TRBD1 (5 bases). CDR3 length equals 17 residues. With 3 bases removed from V and 2 bases from J, the gap between germline ends came to 17 bases. In germline, CDR1 is KGHSH, CDR2 LQKENI. The DNA for the CDR3 is TGTGCCAGCTCACCGGGGGTCTCTCTTATCGGCAATCAGCCCCAGCATTTT. Encoded protein: CASSPGVSLIGNQPQHF.

This clonotype was counted between two and nine times. This chain connects TRBV15 to TRBJ2-1, with D possibly being TRBD1 or TRBD2 (5 bases each). Germline V gene data show CDR1 as LNHNV and CDR2 as YYDKDF (reference sequence). V lost 5 bases and J lost 8, with 16 bases in between. This CDR3 contains 14 residues. In DNA form, the CDR3 reads TGTGCCACCAGCCCCCCGTCCGGGACCCATGAGCAGTTCTTC. Protein: CATSPPSGTHEQFF. The complete variable domain, with remaining parts taken from reference TRBV15 and TRBJ2-1, reads DAMVIQNPRYQVTQFGKPVTLSCSQTLNHNVMYWYQQKSSQAPKLLFHYYDKDFNNEADTPDNFQSRRPNTSFCFLDIRSPGLGDTAMYLCATSPPSGTHEQFFGPGTRLTVL.

This chain uses TRBV20-1 with TRBJ2-1, with a tentative D call TRBD2 (5 bases). V dropped 3 bases and J dropped 8 bases, with 17 bases sitting between them. The germline V gene encodes CDR1 DFQATT and CDR2 SNEGSKA (reference sequence). The CDR3 runs to 14 residues. As DNA, the CDR3 is TGCAGTGCTAGCAAAGCGGTCAAAGGAGATGAGCAGTTCTTC. This codes for CSASKAVKGDEQFF.

The sample holds many counts of this clonotype. This rearrangement joins TRBV5-1 to TRBJ1-2; D not resolved. Germline CDR1 and CDR2: SGHRS and YFSETQ. The CDR3 sequence is 13 residues long. The V and J ends lost 2 bases and 3 bases respectively, with 8 bases between them. The DNA of the CDR3 is TGCGCCAGCAGCTTCGACCCAGACTATGGCTACACCTTC. Encoded protein: CASSFDPDYGYTF. The complete variable domain, with remaining parts taken from reference TRBV5-1 and TRBJ1-2, reads KAGVTQTPRYLIKTRGQQVTLSCSPISGHRSVSWYQQTPGQGLQFLFEYFSETQRNKGNFPGRFSGRQFSNSRSEMNVSTLELGDSALYLCASSFDPDYGYTFGSGTRLTVV.

The chain employs TRBV20-1 and TRBJ2-5; D could derive from TRBD1 or TRBD2 (6 bases each). Germline V gives CDR1 DFQATT, CDR2 SNEGSKA (reference sequence). The CDR3 consists of 16 residues. The ends were cut back, 2 bases at V and 4 bases at J, with 20 bases in the middle. CDR3 nucleotide sequence: TGCAGTGCTAGAAGGGGATGGGGGGCAGGAGGAGAGACCCAGTACTTC. As protein: CSARRGWGAGGETQYF.

The V gene is TRBV7-9, the J gene TRBJ2-7, with D maybe TRBD2 (6 bases). The V gene lost 6 bases and the J gene lost 2 bases, with 20 bases spanning the gap. This CDR3 is built from 16 residues. CDR1 SEHNR and CDR2 FQNEAQ come from the germline V gene (reference sequence). The CDR3 sequence: CASSYDIGGFTYEQYF. CDR3 coding DNA: TGTGCCAGCAGTTACGACATTGGGGGGTTCACCTACGAGCAGTACTTC.

The genes are TRBV7-9 and TRBJ1-4, with D possibly TRBD1 on 5 matching bases. CDR1 and CDR2 from the germline V gene are SEHNR and FQNEAQ (reference sequence). This CDR3 is 16 amino acids long. With 5 bases removed from V and 5 bases from J, the gap between germline ends came to 18 bases. The CDR3 DNA reads as TGTGCCAGCAGCCCGGGGCTAGCAGCTAAAAATGAAAAACTGTTTTTT. It translates to CASSPGLAAKNEKLFF.

This clonotype was counted between two and nine times. Compared with germline, one end of the junction differs, possibly owing to a read error. The V gene is TRBV29-1, the J gene TRBJ2-5; perhaps D is TRBD1 or TRBD2 (5 bases each). From germline, CDR1 is SQVTM and CDR2 ANQGSEA. The CDR3 sequence is 12 residues long. The CDR3 nucleotides are TGCAGCGTTGAAGCTCGGGGACGGAATGGTGACTTC. Protein product: CSVEARGRNGDF.

This clonotype was seen many times. The rearrangement uses TRBV12-3 or TRBV12-4 and TRBJ2-1; 10 bases line up with TRBD2. The CDR3 runs 14 residues. Losses at the gene ends were 5 bases for V and 8 bases for J; bases not matched to a gene: 6. CDR3 protein: CASSEREGLDEQFF. The CDR3 bases are TGTGCCAGCAGTGAGCGGGAGGGCCTCGATGAGCAGTTCTTC.

V usage is TRBV7-8 and J usage is TRBJ1-2; no firm D call. Trimming removed 0 bases from V and 5 bases from J, with 10 bases in between. The CDR3 contains 14 residues. The germline V gene encodes CDR1 SGHVS and CDR2 FQNEAQ. The CDR3 loop is CASSLAMGGYGYTF. CDR3 nucleotide sequence: TGTGCCAGCAGCTTAGCAATGGGAGGTTATGGCTACACCTTC.

This clonotype has only a few counts. CDR3 loop: CSAASVSGRGDTQYF. CDR3 DNA: TGCAGTGCTGCCTCGGTTAGCGGGAGGGGAGATACGCAGTATTTT. This rearrangement joins TRBV20-1 to TRBJ2-3; 11 bases line up with TRBD2. After removal of 5 bases from V and 5 bases from J, the junction contained 9 bases not matched to a gene. The CDR3 consists of 15 residues. Germline values: CDR1 DFQATT, CDR2 SNEGSKA (reference sequence).

This clonotype was picked up many times. CDR3 sequence (DNA): TGTGCCAGCAGCCAATCCGGAAGGGGGACTGAAGCTTTCTTT. This codes for CASSQSGRGTEAFF. This chain connects TRBV3-1 to TRBJ1-1, with D possibly being TRBD1 (6 bases). CDR1 is LGHDT and CDR2 is YNNKEL in the germline V gene (reference sequence). Trimming pared 2 bases from V and 5 bases from J, leaving 12 bases between. This CDR3 comprises 14 residues.

This clonotype was observed a handful of times. Mismatch with germline at one junction end may stem from a read error. Written as DNA, the CDR3 is TGCAGTGCTTATCGACAGGGGGCCCAACCCTACTTC. Encoded protein: CSAYRQGAQPYF. V gene TRBV20-1 combines with J gene TRBJ1-2; 10 bases fit TRBD1. The CDR3 is 12 amino acids. Germline CDR1 is DFQATT and CDR2 is SNEGSKA (reference sequence).

This clonotype has only a few counts. The chain is built from TRBV7-2 and TRBJ2-1; D not certain. Trimming removed 5 bases at V and 3 bases at J, with 17 bases between. The CDR3 runs 16 residues. The germline V gene encodes CDR1 SGHTA and CDR2 FQGNSA. The DNA of the CDR3 is TGTGCCAGCAGCCGACGCTCGGGTGGGGACTACAATGAGCAGTTCTTC. Residues: CASSRRSGGDYNEQFF.

The chain employs TRBV29-1 and TRBJ2-1, with 9 bases aligning to TRBD2. Trimming at V came to 2 bases and at J to 6 bases, leaving 8 bases not matched to a gene. This CDR3 spans 15 amino acids. Germline CDR1 reads SQVTM; CDR2 reads ANQGSEA. The CDR3 here is CSVETAGGPSNEQFF. Written as DNA, the CDR3 is TGCAGCGTTGAAACGGCGGGAGGGCCCTCCAATGAGCAGTTCTTC.